The 28 T cell receptor beta chains below were found in one sample sequenced in a study of vaccination effects on CD4 cells after COVID-19. Ahead of sequencing, the ViraFEST assay grew antigen-specific CD4+ T cells using viral peptide pools. Upon completion of roughly ten days in culture, CD4+ T cells were isolated. Vaccine recipients had no previous SARS-CoV-2 infection; their nucleocapsid antibodies were negative. Profiling relied on immunoSEQ multiplex PCR, and the TCRdb table lists in-frame clones only, not all of them. There are about 22,000 clones in the sample; around 72% occur only once, and roughly 21% lies in the top ten. For these TCRs, the target antigens are not known. The sample in question was CD4+ T cells from PBMCs cultured with HCoV-NL63 spike peptides, obtained before COVID-19 vaccination. The receptors come from a human donor who received a COVID-19 vaccine.

The rearrangement links TRBV15 to TRBJ2-7; 12 bases agree with TRBD2. With V trimmed by 4 bases and J by 12 bases, 13 bases remained unmatched. CDR3 length: 15 residues. Per germline, CDR1 LNHNV and CDR2 YYDKDF (reference sequence). CDR3 region: CATSNELTSGSWRYF. The CDR3 DNA is TGTGCCACCAGCAATGAGCTGACTAGCGGGAGCTGGAGGTACTTC.

This chain connects TRBV25-1 to TRBJ2-1; 7 bases are a match to TRBD2. Germline lookup yields CDR1 MGHDK and CDR2 SYGVNS. Losses at the gene ends were 3 bases for V and 2 bases for J; bases not matched to a gene: 7. This CDR3 spans 16 amino acids. The CDR3 DNA sequence: TGTGCCAGCAGTGAGTTAACTAGCGCCACCTACAATGAGCAGTTCTTC. Translating gives CASSELTSATYNEQFF.

The chain links TRBV7-9 to TRBJ2-3, with TRBD2 matching over 7 bases. V lost 4 bases, J lost 4 bases, and 5 bases stayed unmatched. CDR1 and CDR2 (germline): SEHNR, FQNEAQ (reference sequence). The CDR3 has 14 amino acids. The CDR3 is CASSSTRGADTQYF. CDR3 DNA: TGTGCCAGCAGCTCCACCCGGGGGGCAGATACGCAGTATTTT.

This clone was detected once. CDR3 sequence reads: CASSEGPVQYF. The CDR3 coding sequence is TGTGCCAGCAGCGAGGGGCCGGTGCAGTACTTC. The chain recombines TRBV11-2 with TRBJ2-7, with D possibly called TRBD1 or TRBD2 (5 bases each). The V gene's germline CDR1 is SGHAT and CDR2 FQNNGV. The CDR3 spans 11 residues. Between the trimmed V and J ends, which lost 5 bases and 9 bases, there was a span of 11 bases.

This clone has more than one count but fewer than ten. The chain recombines TRBV14 with TRBJ2-7, with D possibly matching TRBD1 (7 bases). CDR1 SGHDN and CDR2 FVKESK come from the germline V gene. Trimming removed 0 bases from V and 6 bases from J, with 21 bases in between. The CDR3 has 17 residues. DNA for the CDR3: TGTGCCAGCAGCCAAGATATTAGATCACAGGGGAGGCTCGAGCAGTACTTC. It codes for CASSQDIRSQGRLEQYF.

The rearrangement links TRBV4-1 to TRBJ2-7, with no clear D. Trimming removed 0 bases from V and 12 bases from J, with 15 bases in between. The CDR3 runs to 13 residues. Germline assignment: CDR1 MGHRA and CDR2 YSYEKL. CDR3 coding DNA: TGCGCCAGCAGCCAAGATGTCTACCTCAGGCGGTACTTC. It encodes CASSQDVYLRRYF.

V usage is TRBV5-1 and J usage is TRBJ2-7; 11 bases map to TRBD1. The germline V gene has CDR1 SGHRS and CDR2 YFSETQ. Trimming at V came to 0 bases and at J to 7 bases, leaving 9 bases not matched to a gene. The CDR3 runs 16 residues. The CDR3 coding sequence is TGCGCCAGCAGCTTGGGGGGACAGGGGGGACCTGAGGAGCAGTACTTC. Protein: CASSLGGQGGPEEQYF.

V is TRBV28 and J is TRBJ1-5, with D perhaps matching TRBD1 (6 bases). The CDR3 loop spans 15 amino acids. CDR1 MDHEN and CDR2 SYDVKM come from the germline V gene. Between the trimmed V and J ends, which lost 2 bases and 9 bases, there was a span of 17 bases. CDR3 sequence (DNA): TGTGCCAGCAGTTTAGGACAGCCCCTAAGTTCGCCCCAGCATTTT. Translated, it gives CASSLGQPLSSPQHF.

Judged by abundance, this clone is medium-sized. This chain joins TRBV28 and TRBJ2-6; 8 nucleotides line up with TRBD1. The CDR3 is 14 amino acids. Per the germline V gene, CDR1 is MDHEN and CDR2 is SYDVKM. With V trimmed by 8 bases and J by 3 bases, 3 bases remained unmatched. In nucleotides, the CDR3 is TGTGCCAGCGAGACAGGGGTTGGGGCCAACGTCCTGACTTTC. It yields the protein CASETGVGANVLTF.

This clone was counted a few times. The V and J genes are TRBV28 and TRBJ1-6; D uncertain. The germline CDR1 and CDR2 sequences are MDHEN and SYDVKM. The CDR3 has 13 amino acids. Trimming cost V 6 bases and J 7 bases, with 10 bases left between them. The CDR3 sequence is CASSPAKNSPLHF. The CDR3 coding sequence is TGTGCCAGCAGCCCCGCCAAAAATTCACCCCTCCACTTT. Full variable domain (outside the CDR3, taken from reference TRBV28 and TRBJ1-6): DVKVTQSSRYLVKRTGEKVFLECVQDMDHENMFWYRQDPGLGLRLIYFSYDVKMKEKGDIPEGYSVSREKKERFSLILESASTNQTSMYLCASSPAKNSPLHFGNGTRLTVT.

J is TRBJ1-1 and V is TRBV12-3 or TRBV12-4; possibly TRBD1 for D (5 bases). The CDR3 sequence is 13 residues long. Deletions cut 1 base from V and 2 bases from J, with 5 bases between. DNA for the CDR3: TGTGCCAGCAGTTTAGGGGACAACACTGAAGCTTTCTTT. Protein sequence: CASSLGDNTEAFF.

J is TRBJ2-1 and V is TRBV25-1; 7 bases are shared with TRBD2. J was trimmed by 0 bases and V by 4 bases; bases with no gene match: 0. Germline CDR1 reads MGHDK; CDR2 reads SYGVNS. This CDR3 region has 14 residues. The CDR3 loop is CASSGGSSYNEQFF. The CDR3 nucleotides read TGTGCCAGCAGTGGCGGGAGCTCCTACAATGAGCAGTTCTTC.

This chain joins TRBV10-3 and TRBJ2-2; 8 nucleotides align to TRBD2. CDR3 length equals 15 residues. Trimming at V came to 6 bases and at J to 4 bases, leaving 7 bases not matched to a gene. Germline-derived CDR1 and CDR2 are ENHRY and SYGVKD. The CDR3 is CAISYGGAGTGELFF. The CDR3 DNA is TGTGCCATCAGCTACGGGGGGGCCGGCACCGGGGAGCTGTTTTTT.

The chain joins TRBV30 to TRBJ2-2; D remains unclear. This CDR3 is built from 14 residues. Germline lookup yields CDR1 GTSNPN and CDR2 SVGIG (reference sequence). The ends were cut back, 2 bases at V and 1 base at J, with 8 bases in the middle. The CDR3 coding sequence is TGTGCCTGGAGTCGACGGCGGAACACCGGGGAGCTGTTTTTT. Translated: CAWSRRRNTGELFF.

V usage is TRBV28 and J usage is TRBJ2-4; D not resolved. This CDR3 contains 13 residues. Germline-derived CDR1 and CDR2 are MDHEN and SYDVKM. V gave up 2 bases and J gave up 8 bases, with 10 bases separating them. The CDR3 here is CASSLPERDIQYF. The CDR3, as DNA: TGTGCCAGCAGTTTACCGGAAAGGGACATTCAGTACTTC.

V usage is TRBV29-1 and J usage is TRBJ1-1; 7 nucleotides line up with TRBD1. The CDR3 is 13 residues long. Germline CDR1 reads SQVTM; CDR2 reads ANQGSEA. The ends lost 7 bases at V and 3 bases at J; junction bases unmatched: 8. CDR3 bases: TGCAGCGCCCCAGGGGGGGCGTACACTGAAGCTTTCTTT. Translating it yields CSAPGGAYTEAFF.

This clone has a single count. V gene TRBV11-3 combines with J gene TRBJ2-3; 11 bases line up with TRBD2. Germline assignment: CDR1 SGHNT and CDR2 YENEEA. Trimming removed 1 base from V and 4 bases from J; junction bases left unmatched: 10. CDR3 size: 18 residues. CDR3 bases: TGTGCCAGCAGCTTAGTGGGGGTTAGCGGGGGGGCCCCAGATACGCAGTATTTT. Protein product: CASSLVGVSGGAPDTQYF. Variable domain in full (rest from reference TRBV11-3 and TRBJ2-3): EAGVVQSPRYKIIEKKQPVAFWCNPISGHNTLYWYLQNLGQGPELLIRYENEEAVDDSQLPKDRFSAERLKGVDSTLKIQPAELGDSAVYLCASSLVGVSGGAPDTQYFGPGTRLTVL.

This chain connects TRBV5-1 to TRBJ1-1; 11 bases line up with TRBD1. Germline CDR1 is SGHRS and CDR2 is YFSETQ. The CDR3 extends over 15 amino acids. The V segment lost 4 bases and the J segment 5 bases; nucleotides outside the gene matches: 7. Written as DNA, the CDR3 is TGCGCCAGCAGCCCTCTAGGACAGGGGGCAACTGAAGCTTTCTTT. It yields the protein CASSPLGQGATEAFF.

The chain has TRBV19 and TRBJ1-5; D possibly corresponds to TRBD1 (5 bases). CDR3 length equals 17 residues. From germline, CDR1 is LNHDA and CDR2 SQIVND (reference sequence). V lost 3 bases, J lost 2 bases, and 17 bases lay in between. This chain's CDR3 is CASSIEGRAWGNQPQHF. The CDR3 region has the DNA TGTGCCAGTAGTATCGAAGGCAGGGCATGGGGCAATCAGCCCCAGCATTTT.

The CDR3, as DNA: TGTGCCAGCTCCCGACAGGGGACGGAGAATTCACCCCTCCACTTT. This sequence encodes CASSRQGTENSPLHF. This chain uses TRBV19 with TRBJ1-6, with 8 bases that match TRBD1. The CDR3 runs to 15 residues. V shed 9 bases and J 7 bases; nucleotides not matched to a gene: 11. From germline, CDR1 is LNHDA and CDR2 SQIVND (reference sequence).

The chain links TRBV19 to TRBJ1-5, with D perhaps TRBD1 (5 bases). The CDR3 runs 15 residues. V gave up 0 bases and J gave up 7 bases, with 13 bases separating them. Germline V gene lookup returns CDR1 LNHDA and CDR2 SQIVND (reference sequence). The CDR3 DNA reads as TGTGCCAGTAGTATAGATATGGGGGGGAAGCAGCCCCAGCATTTT. It is translated as CASSIDMGGKQPQHF.

The rearrangement joins TRBV5-1 to TRBJ2-1, with D hard to call. The germline gives CDR1 SGHRS, CDR2 YFSETQ. Deletions cut 3 bases from V and 5 bases from J, with 12 bases between. The CDR3 contains 14 residues. This CDR3 reads CASSSNALNNEQFF. The CDR3 DNA sequence: TGCGCCAGCAGCTCGAATGCCCTTAACAATGAGCAGTTCTTC. Using reference TRBV5-1 and TRBJ2-1 for the parts outside the CDR3, the full variable domain is KAGVTQTPRYLIKTRGQQVTLSCSPISGHRSVSWYQQTPGQGLQFLFEYFSETQRNKGNFPGRFSGRQFSNSRSEMNVSTLELGDSALYLCASSSNALNNEQFFGPGTRLTVL.

The chain links TRBV11-3 to TRBJ2-1; TRBD2 matches at 10 bases. The CDR3 sequence is 15 residues long. J lost 1 base, V lost 5 bases, and 2 bases had no gene match. CDR1 and CDR2 from the germline V gene are SGHNT and YENEEA. In DNA, the CDR3 is TGTGCCAGCAGCGCACTAGCGGGATCCTACAATGAGCAGTTCTTC. It is translated as CASSALAGSYNEQFF.

The chain links TRBV5-4 to TRBJ2-1, with 14 bases aligning to TRBD2. J lost 4 bases, V lost 3 bases, and 3 bases had no gene match. This CDR3 spans 16 amino acids. The germline CDR1 and CDR2 sequences are SGHNT and YYREEE (reference sequence). As DNA, the CDR3 is TGTGCCAGCAGCTGGGGGACTAGCGGGAGATACAATGAGCAGTTCTTC. As protein: CASSWGTSGRYNEQFF. Full variable domain (missing parts from reference TRBV5-4 and TRBJ2-1): ETGVTQSPTHLIKTRGQQVTLRCSSQSGHNTVSWYQQALGQGPQFIFQYYREEENGRGNFPPRFSGLQFPNYSSELNVNALELDDSALYLCASSWGTSGRYNEQFFGPGTRLTVL.

The genes are TRBV7-9 and TRBJ2-7; D not resolved. The CDR3 loop spans 16 amino acids. Germline CDR1 reads SEHNR; CDR2 reads FQNEAQ (reference sequence). Trimming removed 1 base at V and 0 bases at J, with 13 bases between. CDR3 sequence: CASSLVWQVNSYEQYF. In nucleotides, the CDR3 is TGTGCCAGCAGCTTAGTTTGGCAGGTTAACTCCTACGAGCAGTACTTC.

This chain uses TRBV5-1 with TRBJ2-5; 12 nucleotides align to TRBD2. Unmatched junction bases numbered 1, after V lost 3 bases and J lost 1 base. Looked up from germline, CDR1 is SGHRS and CDR2 is YFSETQ. This CDR3 spans 15 amino acids. The CDR3 loop reads CASSSSGGAQETQYF. DNA of the CDR3: TGCGCCAGCAGCTCTAGCGGGGGGGCCCAAGAGACCCAGTACTTC.

J is TRBJ1-2 and V is TRBV2; D is uncertain. Trimming left V 3 bases short and J 6 bases short, with 8 bases between. Germline V gene lookup returns CDR1 SNHLY and CDR2 FYNNEI. The CDR3 totals 12 residues. CDR3 residues: CASSEQPDGYTF. In DNA form, the CDR3 reads TGTGCCAGCAGTGAGCAGCCTGATGGCTACACCTTC.

The chain employs TRBV2 and TRBJ1-2, with 8 bases matching TRBD1. V gave up 5 bases and J gave up 8 bases; unmatched junction bases: 4. Germline CDR1 reads SNHLY; CDR2 reads FYNNEI. The CDR3 consists of 12 residues. CDR3 region: CASSRQGKGYTF. CDR3 sequence (DNA): TGTGCCAGCAGTCGACAGGGGAAAGGCTACACCTTC.